This T cell receptor beta chain was captured by sequencing in a study of CD8+ T cells in alopecia areata. The wider study: Tofacitinib treatment spanned 6 to 18 months, with 6 months off drug afterward. Percent of scalp involved defined treated patients' severity scores. Study conclusions and caveats: Clonality in lesional scalp, especially alopecia totalis/universalis, exceeded that of normal scalp.

Sequencing relied on a cDNA template that was reverse transcribed from extracted RNA. Assay used: immunoSEQ multiplex PCR; TCRdb lists only in-frame clones, some missing. The data hold over 150,000 clones, with 60% to 70% observed a single time. Treatment of the sample: oral pan-JAK inhibitor, 5-10 mg twice daily. This CDR3 contains 12 residues. Germline assignment: CDR1 GTSNPN and CDR2 SVGIG (reference sequence). V was pared by 0 bases and J by 7 bases, with 7 bases between. In regard to this clone: Its antigen is not known.

The source is a human donor with alopecia areata. Sequenced material: CD4+ T cells sorted from blood, taken at week 4, from a patient treated with tofacitinib. J is TRBJ2-1 and V is TRBV30; D gene unclear. The CDR3: CAWSVGPNEQFF. The CDR3, as DNA: TGTGCCTGGAGTGTAGGTCCAAATGAGCAGTTCTTC.